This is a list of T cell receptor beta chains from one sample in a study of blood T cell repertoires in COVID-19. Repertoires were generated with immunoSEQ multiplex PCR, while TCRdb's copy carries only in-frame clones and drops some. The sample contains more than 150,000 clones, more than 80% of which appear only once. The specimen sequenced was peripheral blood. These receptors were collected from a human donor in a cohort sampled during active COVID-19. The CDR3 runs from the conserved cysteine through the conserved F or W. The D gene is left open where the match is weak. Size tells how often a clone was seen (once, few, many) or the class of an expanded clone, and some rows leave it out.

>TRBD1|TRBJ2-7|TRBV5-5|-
TGTGCCAGCAGCTTCAACAGGGGGTCCTACGAGCAGTACTTC
CASSFNRGSYEQYF
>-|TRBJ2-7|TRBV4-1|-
TGCGCCGCCGGGCGGGGTGGGGACTACGAGCAGTACTTC
CAAGRGGDYEQYF
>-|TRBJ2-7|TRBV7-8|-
TGTGCCAGCAGCTTAGCGGAGGGGTTTAGCTCCTACGAGCAGTACTTC
CASSLAEGFSSYEQYF
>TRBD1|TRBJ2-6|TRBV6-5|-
TGTGCCAGCAGTAGGGACAGGGCTGGGGCCAACGTCCTGACTTTC
CASSRDRAGANVLTF
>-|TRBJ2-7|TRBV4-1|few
TGCGCCAGCAGCCAAGTATGGCAGGGGTCCTACGAGCAGTACTTC
CASSQVWQGSYEQYF
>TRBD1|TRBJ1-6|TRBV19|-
TGTGCCAGTACCTCAACAGGGGTAAGGGATTCACCCCTCCACTTT
CASTSTGVRDSPLHF
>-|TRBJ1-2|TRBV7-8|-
TGTGCCACCCTCATTAACCAGGGGTATGGCTACACCTTC
CATLINQGYGYTF
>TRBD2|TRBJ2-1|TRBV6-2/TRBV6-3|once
TGTGCCAGCAGTCCCGGGACTAGGTATGAGCAGTTCTTC
CASSPGTRYEQFF
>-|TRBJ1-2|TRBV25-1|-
TGTGCCAGCATCACAGGGCCCCCATATGGCTACACCTTC
CASITGPPYGYTF
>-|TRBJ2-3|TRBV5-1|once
TGCGCCAGCAGCGAACAGGGGAGGACAGATACGCAGTATTTT
CASSEQGRTDTQYF
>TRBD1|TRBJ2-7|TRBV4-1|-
TGCGCCAGCAGCCAAGAGGCAGGGGGCTACGAGCAGTACTTC
CASSQEAGGYEQYF
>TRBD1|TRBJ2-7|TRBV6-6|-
TGTGCCAGCAGCCGGGGACAGGGATACGAGCAGTACTTC
CASSRGQGYEQYF
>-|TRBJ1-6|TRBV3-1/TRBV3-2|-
TGTGCCAGCAGCCAAGGGTGGGGAGAAAATTCACCCCTCCACTTT
CASSQGWGENSPLHF
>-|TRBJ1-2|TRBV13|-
TGTGCCAGCAGCAAAGGGACTGTGGGCTATGGCTACACCTTC
CASSKGTVGYGYTF